Many counts were recorded for the clone carrying this T cell receptor beta chain. Its target is unknown. Germline trimming cut 6 bases from V and 5 bases from J; bases unmatched to any gene: 9. The CDR3 covers 14 residues. The V gene's germline CDR1 is MNHNY and CDR2 SVGAGI (reference sequence). This entry belongs to a study of cytomegalovirus exposure and HLA in healthy donors. With 60 Vbeta and 13 Jbeta primers, the PCR was carried out. Sequencing was performed with immunoSEQ multiplex PCR; in TCRdb, only in-frame clones are kept and a portion is missing. The sample holds around 200,000 clones; roughly 79% are singletons and the top ten take approximately 1.8%. Study-wide points: Beyond CMV serostatus, there was no information to go on about immune exposure. A classifier reportedly called cytomegalovirus status with high sensitivity and specificity. Reports state that TCR beta sequences accurately predicted most subjects' HLA-A and HLA-B alleles. A likely sequencing artifact accounted for one observed cluster of highly shared sequence variants.

Sequenced input: PBMCs. The chain combines TRBV6-6 with TRBJ1-1, with 7 bases lining up with TRBD1. The TCR sequence derives from a male donor in good health and CMV-seronegative. CDR3 nucleotides: TGTGCCAGCAGCCAGGGGACAGCGAGAACTGAAGCTTTCTTT. Amino acids: CASSQGTARTEAFF.